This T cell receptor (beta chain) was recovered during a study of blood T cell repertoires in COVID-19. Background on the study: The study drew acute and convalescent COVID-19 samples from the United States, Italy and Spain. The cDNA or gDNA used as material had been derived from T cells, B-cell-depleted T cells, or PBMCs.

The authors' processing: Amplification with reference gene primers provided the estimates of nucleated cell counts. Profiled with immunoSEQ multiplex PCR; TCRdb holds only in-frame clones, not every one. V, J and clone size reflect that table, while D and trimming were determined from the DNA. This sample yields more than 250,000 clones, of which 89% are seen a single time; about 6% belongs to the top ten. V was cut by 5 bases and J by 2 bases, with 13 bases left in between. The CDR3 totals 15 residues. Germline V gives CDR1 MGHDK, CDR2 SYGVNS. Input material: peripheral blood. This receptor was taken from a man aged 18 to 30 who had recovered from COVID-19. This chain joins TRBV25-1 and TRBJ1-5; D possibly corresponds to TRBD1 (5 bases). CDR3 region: CASSYFWGGNQPQHF. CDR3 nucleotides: TGTGCCAGCAGTTACTTTTGGGGGGGCAATCAGCCCCAGCATTTT. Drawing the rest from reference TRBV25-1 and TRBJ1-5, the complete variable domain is EADIYQTPRYLVIGTGKKITLECSQTMGHDKMYWYQQDPGMELHLIHYSYGVNSTEKGDLSSESTVSRIRTEHFPLTLESARPSHTSQYLCASSYFWGGNQPQHFGDGTRLSIL.